The clone carrying this T cell receptor (beta chain) was seen ten or more times. No antigen is known for it. The sample comes from a study of read filtering for tumor transcriptome and immune sequencing. About the study: Whole-transcriptome libraries were prepared after DNase treatment. Study results and caveats: The sorted CD138-negative fraction was a mixed bone marrow immune population, not purified T cells. Even smaller IR-seq throughput identified most shared clonotypes.

The library was built from roughly 400 ng RNA with molecular barcoded adaptors for alpha/delta and beta/gamma chains. TCRdb analysed the reads with MiXCR anew, one entry per CDR3 protein. The data contain about 62,000 distinct CDR3 sequences, roughly 18% of them singletons. Sampling of bone marrow took place during active disease in every patient. The CDR3 is 16 residues long. V shed 0 bases, J shed 11 bases, and the junction held 9 bases outside the gene matches. From germline, CDR1 is MGHRA and CDR2 YSYEKL. The V call is TRBV4-1, the J call TRBJ2-1; 11 bases align to TRBD2. The source of this sequence is a donor at least 40 years old with multiple myeloma. Sequencing used a population of CD138-negative cells sorted from bone marrow. CDR3 sequence reads: CASSQDSSGGAFQQFF. In nucleotides, the CDR3 is TGCGCCAGCAGCCAAGATAGTAGCGGGGGGGCTTTTCAGCAGTTCTTC.